A single sample is the source of the 23 T cell receptor beta chains below, sequenced in a study of blood T cell repertoires in COVID-19. Some clones are missing from TCRdb's copy, which holds only in-frame ones; the method was immunoSEQ multiplex PCR. The data hold about 220,000 clones, with 82% observed a single time. The sample taken for sequencing was peripheral blood. These TCRs come from a woman aged 80 or over with acute or convalescent COVID-19.

J is TRBJ1-1 and V is TRBV2; no clear D gene. Trimming shortened V by 6 bases and J by 5 bases, and 10 bases separated the two germline ends. Looked up from germline, CDR1 is SNHLY and CDR2 is FYNNEI. The CDR3 has 12 amino acids. CDR3 sequence: CASSRTDTEAFF. CDR3 bases: TGTGCCAGCAGCCGAACAGATACTGAAGCTTTCTTT.

About this clone itself: Likely a read error: the CDR3 ends without its conserved phenylalanine or tryptophan. The chain couples TRBV10-1 to TRBJ2-7; perhaps TRBD1 as D (6 bases). From germline, CDR1 is WNHNN and CDR2 SYGVQD (reference sequence). The CDR3 loop spans 15 amino acids. The CDR3 is CAAVREAGACAEQYL. DNA for the CDR3: TGCGCAGCAGTGAGAGAGGCAGGGGCCTGCGCCGAGCAGTACCTC.

This chain uses TRBV6-5 with TRBJ1-5, with D hard to call. The CDR3 runs to 13 residues. Germline V gene data show CDR1 as MNHEY and CDR2 as SVGAGI. V shed 6 bases and J shed 6 bases, with 12 bases lying between them. CDR3 DNA: TGTGCCAGCAGACCACCTAGAGGTCAGCCCCAGCATTTT. Protein sequence: CASRPPRGQPQHF.

This clone was seen only a few times. The chain links TRBV29-1 to TRBJ1-1; possibly TRBD1 for D (6 bases). CDR3 length: 13 amino acids. V lost 6 bases and J 4 bases, leaving 15 bases between the germline ends. CDR1 and CDR2 (germline): SQVTM, ANQGSEA. The CDR3 spells CSVGAAWVTEAFF. CDR3 in DNA: TGCAGCGTGGGGGCCGCATGGGTCACTGAAGCTTTCTTT.

A remark on this clone: Germline and junction disagree at one end, which may indicate a read error. The chain combines TRBV19 with TRBJ1-5; 8 nucleotides align to TRBD1. Germline CDR1 is LNHDA and CDR2 is SQIVND (reference sequence). The CDR3 has 15 amino acids. As DNA, the CDR3 is TGTGCCAGTAGTGTAGACAGGGGAGGGAATCAGCCCCAGCATTTT. Amino acids: CASSVDRGGNQPQHF.

The V gene is TRBV6-1, the J gene TRBJ2-7, with 7 bases fitting TRBD2. The ends lost 0 bases at V and 1 base at J; junction bases unmatched: 9. This CDR3 has 17 residues. The germline V gene encodes CDR1 MNHNS and CDR2 SASEGT. The DNA for the CDR3 is TGTGCCAGCAGTGAAGCGCTGGGAGCGGGGATTTCCTACGAGCAGTACTTC. Translation: CASSEALGAGISYEQYF.

This clone was found a few times. V is TRBV19 and J is TRBJ1-2, with TRBD1 identical over 8 bases. V shed 7 bases and J 4 bases; nucleotides not matched to a gene: 8. CDR3 length equals 14 residues. Germline CDR1 reads LNHDA; CDR2 reads SQIVND (reference sequence). Here the CDR3 DNA reads TGTGCCAGTACGGACAGGGCGGCCGGCTATGGCTACACCTTC. It is translated as CASTDRAAGYGYTF.

The chain recombines TRBV3-1 (or the pseudogene TRBV3-2) with TRBJ2-3, with 9 bases aligning to TRBD2. The CDR3 length is 16 residues. The V gene end was trimmed by 1 base and the J gene end by 6 bases; junction bases not matched to a gene: 8. Germline V gene sequence: CDR1 LGHDT, CDR2 YNNKEL (reference sequence). The CDR3 spells CASSQGAAGGMDTQYF. CDR3 bases: TGTGCCAGCAGCCAAGGGGCAGCGGGGGGAATGGATACGCAGTATTTT.

The V gene is TRBV24-1, the J gene TRBJ1-5, with 7 bases matching TRBD1. V dropped 2 bases and J dropped 4; count of bases not matched to a gene: 7. The germline V gene encodes CDR1 KGHDR and CDR2 SFDVKD. This CDR3 is built from 16 residues. CDR3 protein: CATSDSQGVGNQPQHF. DNA for the CDR3: TGTGCCACCAGTGATTCGCAGGGGGTAGGTAATCAGCCCCAGCATTTT.

This clone was counted only a few times. The genes are TRBV5-1 and TRBJ1-1, with D perhaps matching TRBD1 (6 bases). This CDR3 region has 14 residues. Trimming shortened V by 5 bases and J by 5 bases, and 16 bases separated the two germline ends. Germline assignment: CDR1 SGHRS and CDR2 YFSETQ. CDR3 bases: TGCGCCAGCAGGCTTTCACAGGGTGGAACTGAAGCTTTCTTT. It yields the protein CASRLSQGGTEAFF.

The chain's CDR3 is CASSRRIQGRNTEAFF. DNA for the CDR3: TGTGCCAGCAGCCGGAGAATACAGGGACGGAACACTGAAGCTTTCTTT. This rearrangement joins TRBV5-4 to TRBJ1-1; D might be TRBD1 (6 bases). The CDR3 length is 16 residues. V lost 4 bases and J 1 base, leaving 17 bases between the germline ends. Per germline, CDR1 SGHNT and CDR2 YYREEE (reference sequence).

This clone showed up just a few times. V and J are TRBV4-1 and TRBJ1-5; D uncertain. The CDR3 contains 16 residues. Trimming left V 2 bases short and J 1 base short, with 12 bases between. Germline loops: CDR1 MGHRA, CDR2 YSYEKL. CDR3 amino acids: CASSQQPTGSNQPQHF. CDR3 sequence (DNA): TGCGCCAGCAGCCAACAACCTACCGGGAGCAATCAGCCCCAGCATTTT.

This clone has just one count. The chain employs TRBV24-1 and TRBJ1-5; tentative D call: TRBD1 (5 bases). Germline V gene lookup returns CDR1 KGHDR and CDR2 SFDVKD. The CDR3 extends over 15 amino acids. V lost 3 bases and J lost 5, with 13 bases in between. CDR3 in DNA: TGTGCCACCAGTGATCCCTTAGTAGGGGATCAGCCCCAGCATTTT. This encodes CATSDPLVGDQPQHF.

The chain's CDR3 is CATSDTMGGYEQYF. CDR3 nucleotides: TGTGCCACCAGTGATACCATGGGGGGCTACGAGCAGTACTTC. The chain has TRBV24-1 and TRBJ2-7, with D maybe TRBD2 (6 bases). This CDR3 is 14 amino acids long. The V gene's germline CDR1 is KGHDR and CDR2 SFDVKD. V gave up 3 bases and J gave up 3 bases, with 11 bases separating them.

The rearrangement links TRBV28 to TRBJ2-7, with TRBD2 matching 11 bases. The V gene end was trimmed by 5 bases and the J gene end by 5 bases; junction bases not matched to a gene: 8. Germline V gene sequence: CDR1 MDHEN, CDR2 SYDVKM. The CDR3 spans 15 residues. The CDR3 DNA is TGTGCCAGCAGTCAGAGACTAGCGGGGATCCACGAGCAGTACTTC. Protein sequence: CASSQRLAGIHEQYF.

The J gene is TRBJ2-2, the V gene TRBV5-1; D may be TRBD1 (5 bases). The CDR3 runs to 15 residues. CDR1 SGHRS and CDR2 YFSETQ come from the germline V gene. V shed 2 bases and J shed 0 bases, with 8 bases lying between them. In DNA, the CDR3 is TGCGCCAGCAGCTTCGACAGCCCGAACACCGGGGAGCTGTTTTTT. Amino acid sequence: CASSFDSPNTGELFF.

This clone was seen just once. The CDR3 loop reads CSASQGVEQFF. Written as DNA, the CDR3 is TGCAGTGCTAGCCAGGGGGTTGAGCAGTTCTTC. The chain combines TRBV20-1 with TRBJ2-1; TRBD1 aligns across 7 bases. The CDR3 is made up of 11 amino acids. Germline V gene data show CDR1 as DFQATT and CDR2 as SNEGSKA (reference sequence). V lost 3 bases to trimming and J lost 9 bases; unmatched junction nucleotides: 2.

The chain couples TRBV4-3 to TRBJ1-4; the D gene is possibly TRBD1 (6 bases). In germline, CDR1 is LGHNA, CDR2 YSLEER. The CDR3 sequence is 15 residues long. V was cut by 5 bases and J by 8 bases, with 18 bases left in between. The CDR3 region is CASSSDKGRGEKLFF. The CDR3 DNA is TGCGCCAGCAGCTCAGACAAGGGTAGGGGGGAAAAACTGTTTTTT.

The genes are TRBV3-1 (or the pseudogene TRBV3-2) and TRBJ1-1; tentatively, D is TRBD1 (6 bases). Looked up from germline, CDR1 is LGHDT and CDR2 is YNNKEL (reference sequence). V lost 4 bases, J lost 3 bases, and 15 bases lay in between. The CDR3 length is 15 residues. CDR3 nucleotide sequence: TGTGCCAGCAGCCCCCTCCGGACAGCACACACTGAAGCTTTCTTT. Translated: CASSPLRTAHTEAFF.

This clone turned up a few times. The V call is TRBV4-1, the J call TRBJ2-7; D not certain. Germline lookup yields CDR1 MGHRA and CDR2 YSYEKL. Trimming removed 6 bases at V and 0 bases at J, with 24 bases between. This CDR3 region has 18 residues. The CDR3 DNA reads as TGCGCCAGCAGTCCGGCTGGCGGTTTAAGTCTGAGCTCCTACGAGCAGTACTTC. It is translated as CASSPAGGLSLSSYEQYF.

CDR3 sequence reads: CASSVSHSGGYNEQFF. The CDR3 DNA sequence: TGTGCCAGCAGCGTAAGCCATAGCGGGGGGTACAATGAGCAGTTCTTC. The chain has TRBV9 and TRBJ2-1; 10 nucleotides line up with TRBD2. Germline V gene lookup returns CDR1 SGDLS and CDR2 YYNGEE. This CDR3 is built from 16 residues. With V trimmed by 1 base and J by 4 bases, 5 bases remained unmatched.

V usage is TRBV13 and J usage is TRBJ2-1, with unresolved D. The CDR3 covers 11 residues. V was pared by 5 bases and J by 9 bases, with 8 bases between. Germline values: CDR1 PRHDT, CDR2 FYEKMQ (reference sequence). The DNA for the CDR3 is TGTGCCAGCAGCAACGTCGGTGAGCAGTTCTTC. Protein sequence: CASSNVGEQFF.

The V gene is TRBV7-3, the J gene TRBJ2-1; D possibly corresponds to TRBD1 (8 bases). The germline V gene has CDR1 SGHTA and CDR2 FQGTGA. The ends were cut back, 4 bases at V and 6 bases at J, with 16 bases in the middle. The CDR3 runs 15 residues. CDR3 bases: TGTGCCAGCAGCTCAGCGGGACAGGCCATCAATGAGCAGTTCTTC. Its translation: CASSSAGQAINEQFF.